A single sample is the source of the 14 T cell receptor beta chains below, sequenced in a study of GPR56 and killer-like receptors on CD4 memory cells. Sorting by FACS used killer cell lectin-like receptor and GPR56 expression to define five CD4+ populations. For each CDR3 protein, TCRdb gives one entry from its re-call of the reads, without DNA. The listing contains about 2,900 distinct CDR3 sequences. The material sequenced was memory CD4+ T cells from blood. Every receptor here comes from a human donor in good health.

By frequency, this clonotype registers large (0.1 to 1%). The CDR3 loop is CASRFGTGFSGELFF. This chain uses TRBV6-1 with TRBJ2-2; TCRdb returns TRBD1, unconfirmable since there is no DNA. Germline assignment: CDR1 MNHNS and CDR2 SASEGT. This CDR3 spans 15 amino acids.

The CDR3 sequence is CSARPGQGIYNEQFF. The chain employs TRBV20-1 and TRBJ2-1; lacking DNA, the TRBD1 call made by TCRdb goes unchecked. The germline V gene has CDR1 DFQATT and CDR2 SNEGSKA (reference sequence). CDR3 length: 15 residues.

This sequence joins TRBV7-2 and TRBJ1-1; TCRdb outputs TRBD1, but without DNA this stays unchecked. This CDR3 comprises 15 residues. Per the germline V gene, CDR1 is SGHTA and CDR2 is FQGNSA. CDR3 sequence: CASSWGDRQRPEAFF.

This clonotype is called medium-sized (0.01 to 0.1%) based on its frequency. J is TRBJ1-2 and V is TRBV9; TCRdb's D call, TRBD1, is unchecked because there is no DNA. The CDR3 contains 12 residues. Germline CDR1 reads SGDLS; CDR2 reads YYNGEE. CDR3 in amino acids: CASSLLGDGYTF. The full variable domain, its missing parts supplied by reference TRBV9 and TRBJ1-2, is DSGVTQTPKHLITATGQRVTLRCSPRSGDLSVYWYQQSLDQGLQFLIQYYNGEERAKGNILERFSAQQFPDLHSELNLSSLELGDSALYFCASSLLGDGYTFGSGTRLTVV.

V is TRBV12-3 or TRBV12-4 and J is TRBJ1-2; TCRdb outputs TRBD1, but without DNA this stays unchecked. The CDR3 consists of 14 residues. The CDR3 sequence: CASSPRTGNYGYTF.

This rearrangement joins TRBV20-1 to TRBJ1-1; the D call from TCRdb, TRBD1, cannot be confirmed without DNA. The CDR3 consists of 15 residues. Germline V CDR1 and CDR2: DFQATT, SNEGSKA (reference sequence). The CDR3 loop reads CSASTPGQMNTEAFF.

Considering frequency, this clonotype is medium-sized. CDR3 sequence reads: CASSILAGAFSEQYF. V and J are TRBV7-2 and TRBJ2-7; with no DNA, the TCRdb D assignment of TRBD2 cannot be verified. CDR1 and CDR2 from the germline V gene are SGHTA and FQGNSA. This CDR3 comprises 15 residues.

This clonotype registers large by frequency. The chain carries TRBV19 and TRBJ2-3; TCRdb's assignment of TRBD1 cannot be checked, as there is no DNA. From germline, CDR1 is LNHDA and CDR2 SQIVND (reference sequence). The CDR3 has 14 residues. Here the CDR3 reads CASRKTVNTDTQYF.

Considering frequency, this clonotype is medium-sized (0.01 to 0.1%). The J gene is TRBJ1-2, the V gene TRBV6-5; absent DNA, TCRdb's TRBD1 call cannot be checked. The CDR3 is made up of 16 amino acids. The V gene's germline CDR1 is MNHEY and CDR2 SVGAGI. Here the CDR3 reads CASSPLGQGANYGYTF.

V usage is TRBV18 and J usage is TRBJ2-7; the TCRdb D gene call, TRBD2, has no DNA to confirm it. The germline V gene has CDR1 KGHSH and CDR2 LQKENI. CDR3 size: 13 residues. CDR3: CASSPGLAAEQYF.

Judged by frequency, this clonotype is medium-sized (0.01 to 0.1%). The chain couples TRBV19 to TRBJ1-6; TCRdb's D call of TRBD1 is untestable without DNA. Germline V CDR1 and CDR2: LNHDA, SQIVND (reference sequence). The CDR3 totals 15 residues. The CDR3 loop reads CASSGRAGGESPLHF.

The rearrangement links TRBV5-3 to TRBJ2-1; no DNA is available, so the TRBD2 call from TCRdb remains unchecked. TRBV5-3 is filed as an ORF, its function uncertain. The CDR3 loop spans 19 amino acids. The CDR3 reads CARSWGATSGGIPYNEQFF.

J is TRBJ1-2 and V is TRBV5-6. The germline gives CDR1 SGHDT, CDR2 YYEEEE. The CDR3 length is 17 residues. CDR3 sequence: CASSLARWREAGYGYTF.

This clonotype is identified as medium-sized from frequency. The genes are TRBV18 and TRBJ2-2; TCRdb indicates TRBD1, and absent DNA this call remains unverified. This CDR3 region has 16 residues. Looked up from germline, CDR1 is KGHSH and CDR2 is LQKENI. CDR3 sequence reads: CASSLMTGVNTGELFF.